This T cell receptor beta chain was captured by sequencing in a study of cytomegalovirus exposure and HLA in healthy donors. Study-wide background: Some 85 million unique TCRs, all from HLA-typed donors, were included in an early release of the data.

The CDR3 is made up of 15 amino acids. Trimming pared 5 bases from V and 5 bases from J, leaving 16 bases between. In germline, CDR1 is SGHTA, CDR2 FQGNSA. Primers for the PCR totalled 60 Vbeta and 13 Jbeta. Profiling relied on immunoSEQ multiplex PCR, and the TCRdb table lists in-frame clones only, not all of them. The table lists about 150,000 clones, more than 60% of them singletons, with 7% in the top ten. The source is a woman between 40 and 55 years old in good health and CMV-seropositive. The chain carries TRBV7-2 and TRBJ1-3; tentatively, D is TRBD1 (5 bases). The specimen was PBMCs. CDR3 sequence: CASSPQGGLRNTIYF. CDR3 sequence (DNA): TGTGCCAGCAGCCCCCAGGGAGGTCTAAGAAACACCATATATTTT. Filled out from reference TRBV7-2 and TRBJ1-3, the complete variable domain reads GAGVSQSPSNKVTEKGKDVELRCDPISGHTALYWYRQSLGQGLEFLIYFQGNSAPDKSGLPSDRFSAERTGGSVSTLTIQRTQQEDSAVYLCASSPQGGLRNTIYFGEGSWLTVV.